The next 19 T cell receptor beta chains were all read from a single sample in a study of T cell changes during pregnancy in multiple sclerosis. Using immunoSEQ multiplex PCR, the repertoire was profiled, and TCRdb retains in-frame clones only, with some absent. The sample includes about 89,000 clones, around 94% of them seen just once. The input for sequencing was peripheral blood, taken in the third trimester of pregnancy. These TCRs come from a female donor with multiple sclerosis, enrolled in a pregnancy study.

The CDR3 loop reads CAWSPRTGATGELFF. For the CDR3, the DNA is TGTGCCTGGAGTCCACGGACAGGGGCCACCGGGGAGCTGTTTTTT. The V call is TRBV30, the J call TRBJ2-2; 9 bases map to TRBD1. CDR1 GTSNPN and CDR2 SVGIG come from the germline V gene (reference sequence). This CDR3 contains 15 residues. The ends lost 2 bases at V and 4 bases at J; junction bases unmatched: 5.

The chain is built from TRBV4-2 and TRBJ2-7, with 14 positions matching TRBD2. The CDR3 is made up of 16 amino acids. Trimming removed 0 bases from V and 7 bases from J; junction bases left unmatched: 5. Germline V gene sequence: CDR1 LGHNA, CDR2 YNFKEQ. CDR3 coding DNA: TGTGCCAGCAGCCAAGATCGGGGACTAGCGGGAGCGGAGCAGTACTTC. Translation: CASSQDRGLAGAEQYF.

J is TRBJ1-4 and V is TRBV4-1, with unresolved D. The CDR3 has 15 amino acids. The V gene's germline CDR1 is MGHRA and CDR2 YSYEKL. V gave up 2 bases and J gave up 8 bases, with 15 bases separating them. The CDR3 region is CASSQNGGMGEKLFF. In DNA, the CDR3 is TGCGCCAGCAGCCAAAATGGAGGGATGGGCGAAAAACTGTTTTTT.

This chain joins TRBV18 and TRBJ1-5, with 7 positions matching TRBD1. Looked up from germline, CDR1 is KGHSH and CDR2 is LQKENI. V lost 4 bases to trimming and J lost 11 bases; unmatched junction nucleotides: 5. The CDR3 spans 12 residues. The CDR3 nucleotides are TGTGCCAGCTCACGTGACAGGGCGACCCAGCATTTT. It is translated as CASSRDRATQHF.

This chain connects TRBV10-2 to TRBJ2-3, with TRBD2 matching 10 bases. With V trimmed by 5 bases and J by 2 bases, 1 base remained unmatched. The CDR3 extends over 14 amino acids. Germline V gene data show CDR1 as WSHSY and CDR2 as SAAADI. CDR3 amino acids: CASSTSGITDTQYF. The CDR3, as DNA: TGCGCCAGCAGTACTAGCGGGATCACAGATACGCAGTATTTT.

Details on this clone: This same CDR3 is encoded by further DNA sequences in the sample. V usage is TRBV19 and J usage is TRBJ1-1; D possibly corresponds to TRBD1 (6 bases). Germline lookup yields CDR1 LNHDA and CDR2 SQIVND (reference sequence). The CDR3 is 13 amino acids. Trimming stripped 3 bases from V and 1 base from J, with 6 bases between. CDR3 nucleotides: TGTGCCAGTAGTATGGGGGCGAACACTGAAGCTTTCTTT. Translation gives CASSMGANTEAFF.

V gene TRBV27 combines with J gene TRBJ1-2; the match to TRBD1 covers 7 bases. The CDR3 spans 12 residues. V lost 10 bases to trimming and J lost 4 bases; unmatched junction nucleotides: 6. The V gene's germline CDR1 is MNHEY and CDR2 SMNVEV (reference sequence). The DNA for the CDR3 is TGTGCCACCCGGACAGGACTCTATGGCTACACCTTC. Translation gives CATRTGLYGYTF.

The V gene is TRBV5-3, the J gene TRBJ1-1; 9 bases agree with TRBD1. TRBV5-3 is an open reading frame, and its role is uncertain. The CDR3 spans 16 residues. Trimming took 3 bases from V and 5 from J; bases not matched to a gene: 11. As DNA, the CDR3 is TGTGCCAGAAGCTCTAAACCGGGACAGGGTAGGACTGAAGCTTTCTTT. This translates into CARSSKPGQGRTEAFF.

The genes are TRBV5-1 and TRBJ2-2; the D gene is possibly TRBD1 (6 bases). Germline V gene data show CDR1 as SGHRS and CDR2 as YFSETQ. CDR3 size: 13 residues. Trimming pared 4 bases from V and 5 bases from J, leaving 9 bases between. The CDR3 bases are TGCGCCAGCAGCCCGCAGGGGACCGGGGAGCTGTTTTTT. It codes for CASSPQGTGELFF. Drawing the rest from reference TRBV5-1 and TRBJ2-2, the complete variable domain is KAGVTQTPRYLIKTRGQQVTLSCSPISGHRSVSWYQQTPGQGLQFLFEYFSETQRNKGNFPGRFSGRQFSNSRSEMNVSTLELGDSALYLCASSPQGTGELFFGEGSRLTVL.

The chain links TRBV7-2 to TRBJ2-2; a weak D match, TRBD1 (5 bases). Germline V CDR1 and CDR2: SGHTA, FQGNSA. Trimming took 11 bases from V and 6 from J, leaving 16 bases between them. The CDR3 runs to 13 residues. CDR3 sequence (DNA): TGTGCCGTTCAGGGTAGGGAATCCGGGGAGCTGTTTTTT. Its translation is CAVQGRESGELFF.

The chain recombines TRBV12-5 with TRBJ1-5; D remains unclear. The V gene's germline CDR1 is LGHNT and CDR2 FRNRAP. CDR3 length: 16 amino acids. Deletions cut 0 bases from V and 4 bases from J, with 13 bases between. CDR3: CASGLVDGFGNQPQHF. In nucleotides, the CDR3 is TGTGCTAGTGGTTTGGTAGACGGGTTTGGGAATCAGCCCCAGCATTTT.

The chain carries TRBV7-6 and TRBJ2-1, with D perhaps TRBD1 (8 bases). Germline V gene lookup returns CDR1 SGHVS and CDR2 FNYEAQ. V was pared by 3 bases and J by 0 bases, with 18 bases between. The CDR3 is 18 amino acids. The CDR3 loop is CASSFGGGQASSYNEQFF. The CDR3 bases are TGTGCCAGCAGCTTTGGCGGGGGACAGGCGAGCTCCTACAATGAGCAGTTCTTC.

The chain has TRBV25-1 and TRBJ2-3; D is possibly TRBD1 (6 bases). V lost 6 bases and J 2 bases, leaving 12 bases between the germline ends. This CDR3 is 14 amino acids long. CDR1 and CDR2 from the germline V gene are MGHDK and SYGVNS. The CDR3 DNA sequence: TGTGCCAGCAGAAGACAGGCGCTCACAGATACGCAGTATTTT. Amino acid sequence: CASRRQALTDTQYF.

V gene TRBV5-1 combines with J gene TRBJ2-3; 10 positions agree with TRBD2. The CDR3 spans 16 residues. V dropped 0 bases and J dropped 1; count of bases not matched to a gene: 2. Germline V gives CDR1 SGHRS, CDR2 YFSETQ. The CDR3 loop reads CASSLVGTSGTDTQYF. The CDR3 nucleotides read TGCGCCAGCAGCTTGGTAGGGACTAGCGGCACAGATACGCAGTATTTT.

The chain uses TRBV6-1 and TRBJ2-7; D perhaps matches TRBD1 (6 bases). The CDR3 runs to 13 residues. Deletions cut 8 bases from V and 2 bases from J, with 13 bases between. Germline CDR1 is MNHNS and CDR2 is SASEGT. The CDR3 DNA is TGTGCCAGCGCGAGCAGGGGAGCCTACGAGCAGTACTTC. Translated: CASASRGAYEQYF.

The genes are TRBV6-1 and TRBJ1-2, with D uncertain. The CDR3 loop spans 13 amino acids. Trimming cost V 3 bases and J 8 bases, with 13 bases left between them. The V gene's germline CDR1 is MNHNS and CDR2 SASEGT. The CDR3 protein is CASSEGSGGGYTF. DNA for the CDR3: TGTGCCAGCAGTGAGGGTTCGGGAGGGGGCTACACCTTC.

V gene TRBV7-8 combines with J gene TRBJ2-6; D gene ambiguous. V shed 2 bases and J shed 0 bases, with 8 bases lying between them. The CDR3 length is 16 residues. Germline CDR1 is SGHVS and CDR2 is FQNEAQ. CDR3 sequence reads: CASSLPRFSGANVLTF. CDR3 nucleotides: TGTGCCAGCAGCTTACCCCGGTTCTCTGGGGCCAACGTCCTGACTTTC.

V usage is TRBV5-6 and J usage is TRBJ2-1, with 7 bases matching TRBD2. CDR1 is SGHDT and CDR2 is YYEEEE in the germline V gene. After removal of 1 base from V and 10 bases from J, the junction contained 8 bases not matched to a gene. CDR3 length: 14 amino acids. In DNA form, the CDR3 reads TGTGCCAGCAGCTTGCCTAGCGGTGTTGTCGAGCAGTTCTTC. Protein product: CASSLPSGVVEQFF.

The chain is built from TRBV19 and TRBJ2-1; TRBD2 agrees at 10 bases. This CDR3 contains 18 residues. With 3 bases clipped from V and 2 bases from J, the junction kept 10 bases outside the gene matches. Germline assignment: CDR1 LNHDA and CDR2 SQIVND (reference sequence). In DNA, the CDR3 is TGTGCCAGTAGTATGATCCCTTCTAGCGGGAGCCCCTACAATGAGCAGTTCTTC. Encoded protein: CASSMIPSSGSPYNEQFF.